The rows below give T cell receptor beta chains drawn from one sample of a study of human T cells and chemical hapten exposure. One entry per CDR3 protein, called by TCRdb with MiXCR from the RACE reads. Found here are roughly 50,000 distinct CDR3 sequences, 7.5% to 10% of them singletons; the top ten hold around 1.6%. Sequencing was performed on whole blood, taken in connection with sensitization to the hapten diphenylcyclopropenone (DPC). Receptors were obtained from a woman aged 45-59 years with alopecia areata. Some clones in this sample may be carry-over from other donors' samples. The conserved cysteine and the conserved F or W are not part of the CDR3 here. A row's size may be missing; if present it is once, few, many or a size class.

11,TRBJ2-7,few,TRBV6-5,ASAAGGHYEQY
13,TRBJ1-5,many,TRBV19,ASSIKGLSNQPQH
12,TRBJ1-5,NA,TRBV28,ASSLLGNNQPQH
14,TRBJ2-7,NA,TRBV6-6,ASTYGRQGAKDERY
11,TRBJ2-5,NA,TRBV7-9,ASSLLNEETQY
15,TRBJ1-1,NA,TRBV18,ASSPRRDRGGGTEAF
13,TRBJ2-2,few,TRBV2,ASSDQRTNTGELF
12,TRBJ1-2,NA,TRBV7-2,ASSPQWQSVSYT
15,TRBJ1-4,many,TRBV28,ASSLIGGGETNEKLF
16,TRBJ2-5,NA,TRBV28,AVNTRDRGRGTPGTQY
12,TRBJ2-1,NA,TRBV6-1,ASNDRPTYNEQF
13,TRBJ2-6,NA,TRBV3-1,ASSQAATGANVLT
11,TRBJ1-1,few,TRBV11-2,ASSANERDSSF
13,TRBJ2-1,NA,TRBV7-2,ASSPGGSESHEQF
10,TRBJ2-7,NA,TRBV28,ASSLLHWGQY
11,TRBJ2-2,NA,TRBV4-1,ASSSTLFGELF
13,TRBJ1-5,NA,TRBV5-5,ASSPLAGEFQPQH